The T cell receptor beta chain under discussion was sequenced for a study of control samples from healthy donors and cancer patients. Using immunoSEQ multiplex PCR, the repertoire was profiled, and TCRdb retains in-frame clones only, with some absent. The sample has some 100,000 clones; about 88% are singletons. The sequence came from a woman between 50 and 59 years old in good health. The sequencing sample was made of blood.

The CDR3 here is CASSHPSGRKFNEQFF. The DNA for the CDR3 is TGTGCCAGCAGCCACCCTAGCGGGAGGAAGTTTAATGAGCAGTTCTTC. This sequence joins TRBV3-1 (or the pseudogene TRBV3-2) and TRBJ2-1; 11 bases match TRBD2. V gave up 3 bases and J gave up 7 bases; unmatched junction bases: 8. Germline CDR1 reads LGHDT; CDR2 reads YNNKEL (reference sequence). This CDR3 contains 16 residues.